A single sample is the source of the 23 T cell receptor beta chains below, sequenced in a study of post-analysis software for immune sequencing data. General study points: Patients showed TRBV5-6, TRBV5-1 and TRBV20-1 among a handful of TRBV segments more frequent than in controls.

Unique molecular identifiers featured in each of the TCR beta cDNA libraries. In TCRdb, the PCR reads were re-called with MiXCR into one record per CDR3 protein. The sample has roughly 670,000 distinct CDR3 sequences; over 45% are singletons. Antigen specificity for these receptors is unknown. The sequencing sample was made of blood. These receptor sequences come from a girl aged 2 to 9 with multiple sclerosis.

The chain uses TRBV27 and TRBJ2-3; tentatively, D is TRBD1 (6 bases). The CDR3 is made up of 12 amino acids. CDR1 MNHEY and CDR2 SMNVEV come from the germline V gene (reference sequence). V was cut by 8 bases and J by 4 bases, with 10 bases left in between. DNA of the CDR3: TGTGCCAGCGGACAGTTAGCAGATACGCAGTATTTT. As protein: CASGQLADTQYF.

V and J are TRBV12-3 or TRBV12-4 and TRBJ2-3, with D possibly matching TRBD2 (6 bases). The CDR3 has 12 residues. Trimming took 4 bases from V and 6 from J, leaving 8 bases between them. Written as DNA, the CDR3 is TGTGCCAGCAGTTGGAGGGGTGATACGCAGTATTTT. Protein sequence: CASSWRGDTQYF.

Of note for this clonotype: It is unclear where the CDR3 begins or ends on the DNA, so no DNA is shown, and the CDR3 is as TCRdb lists it. V is TRBV7-2 and J is TRBJ2-1; the table's D gene call, TRBD1, was not cross checked with the DNA. The CDR3 sequence runs 14 residues, both termini included. Germline CDR1 reads SGHTA; CDR2 reads FQGNSA. CDR3 loop: CASSPRGFGAGQFF.

This rearrangement joins TRBV7-3 to TRBJ2-5, with TRBD1 matching 10 bases. In germline, CDR1 is SGHTA, CDR2 FQGTGA. There are 18 residues in the CDR3. The V segment lost 5 bases and the J segment 0 bases; nucleotides outside the gene matches: 12. CDR3 sequence reads: CASSPPGQGIIHQETQYF. The CDR3, as DNA: TGTGCCAGCAGCCCGCCGGGACAGGGGATTATCCACCAAGAGACCCAGTACTTC.

The chain recombines TRBV12-3 or TRBV12-4 with TRBJ2-7; 9 nucleotides align to TRBD1. The CDR3 spans 17 residues. V shed 5 bases and J 7 bases; nucleotides not matched to a gene: 18. CDR3 residues: CASSTGMSYRGRDEQYF. The CDR3 DNA follows: TGTGCCAGCAGTACCGGAATGTCGTACAGGGGGCGCGATGAGCAGTACTTC.

As regards this clonotype: One end of the junction varies from germline; a read error may be responsible. The rearrangement links TRBV7-8 to TRBJ2-7; D is undetermined. This CDR3 comprises 16 residues. In germline, CDR1 is SGHVS, CDR2 FQNEAQ. As DNA, the CDR3 is TGTGCCAGCAGCTACGGAAGTGTACTTCAAACCTACGAGCAGTGCTTC. It is translated as CASSYGSVLQTYEQCF.

This clonotype has a handful of counts. The V call is TRBV5-1, the J call TRBJ1-5; D is unclear. Per the germline V gene, CDR1 is SGHRS and CDR2 is YFSETQ. The V end lost 3 bases, the J end lost 7 bases, and 17 bases lay between the germline ends. The CDR3 runs to 15 residues. CDR3 loop: CASSSAPVRYQPQHF. The CDR3 DNA sequence: TGCGCCAGCAGCTCGGCACCCGTCCGGTACCAGCCCCAGCATTTT. Full variable domain (rest looked up from reference TRBV5-1 and TRBJ1-5): KAGVTQTPRYLIKTRGQQVTLSCSPISGHRSVSWYQQTPGQGLQFLFEYFSETQRNKGNFPGRFSGRQFSNSRSEMNVSTLELGDSALYLCASSSAPVRYQPQHFGDGTRLSIL.

This chain uses TRBV5-6 with TRBJ1-6; D call uncertain. There are 17 residues in the CDR3. The germline V gene has CDR1 SGHDT and CDR2 YYEEEE. Trimming removed 1 base at V and 3 bases at J, with 14 bases between. CDR3 sequence reads: CASSLRRSRYYNSPLHF. CDR3 coding DNA: TGTGCCAGCAGCTTGCGGAGGAGCCGATACTATAATTCACCCCTCCACTTT.

This chain connects TRBV5-1 to TRBJ2-1, with D perhaps TRBD2 (7 bases). The CDR3 loop spans 17 amino acids. Germline V gives CDR1 SGHRS, CDR2 YFSETQ. The V end was cut by 2 bases, the J end by 3 bases, with 18 bases between. Here the CDR3 reads CASSFNTPGGLYNEQFF. CDR3 bases: TGCGCCAGCAGCTTCAACACGCCGGGGGGCCTCTACAATGAGCAGTTCTTC. The full variable domain, rest sourced from reference TRBV5-1 and TRBJ2-1, is KAGVTQTPRYLIKTRGQQVTLSCSPISGHRSVSWYQQTPGQGLQFLFEYFSETQRNKGNFPGRFSGRQFSNSRSEMNVSTLELGDSALYLCASSFNTPGGLYNEQFFGPGTRLTVL.

Written as DNA, the CDR3 is TGTGCCAGCAGCCCCCGAAGGGCCTATGGGGATGAGCAGTTCTTC. Encoded protein: CASSPRRAYGDEQFF. The chain has TRBV7-6 and TRBJ2-1, with D unclear. Germline CDR1 SGHVS, CDR2 FNYEAQ. The CDR3 extends over 15 amino acids. The V end was cut by 5 bases, the J end by 8 bases, with 19 bases between.

V and J are TRBV13 and TRBJ2-1, with 7 bases fitting TRBD1. The CDR3 runs 15 residues. The V gene's germline CDR1 is PRHDT and CDR2 FYEKMQ (reference sequence). CDR3 DNA sequence: TGTGGCTGCAGCTCGTCCGGGACAGTGGAAGATGAGCAGTTCTTC. This gives the protein CGCSSSGTVEDEQFF.

The chain has TRBV12-3 or TRBV12-4 and TRBJ2-7; D is ambiguous. The ends were cut back, 4 bases at V and 5 bases at J, with 9 bases in the middle. CDR3 length equals 12 residues. CDR3 coding DNA: TGTGCCAGCAGTTATAGCCAAAACGAGCAGTACTTC. Protein sequence: CASSYSQNEQYF.

The chain combines TRBV12-3 or TRBV12-4 with TRBJ2-1; TRBD2 aligns across 9 bases. V was pared by 6 bases and J by 8 bases, with 17 bases of the junction left unmatched. The CDR3 is 17 residues long. The DNA for the CDR3 is TGTGCCAGCAGCTTCCCTCGTGGTAGCGGGAGCCCCTATGAGCAGTTCTTC. Protein product: CASSFPRGSGSPYEQFF.

V usage is TRBV5-1 and J usage is TRBJ2-3; 8 positions agree with TRBD2. V lost 5 bases and J lost 0; bases outside the gene matches: 11. The CDR3 consists of 17 residues. Germline loops: CDR1 SGHRS, CDR2 YFSETQ. Written as DNA, the CDR3 is TGCGCCAGCAGGAGGCTAGCGGGCACGACTAGCACAGATACGCAGTATTTT. It yields the protein CASRRLAGTTSTDTQYF.

The V call is TRBV7-6, the J call TRBJ2-5; no firm D call. This CDR3 comprises 13 residues. V lost 4 bases and J lost 4, with 10 bases in between. Looked up from germline, CDR1 is SGHVS and CDR2 is FNYEAQ. CDR3 in amino acids: CASSSRVRETQYF. The CDR3 nucleotides are TGTGCCAGCAGCTCTCGGGTACGAGAGACCCAGTACTTC.

The CDR3 DNA is TGCAGCGTATACAGGTCTGATAAGGGCTACACCTTC. Protein product: CSVYRSDKGYTF. The V and J genes are TRBV29-1 and TRBJ1-2; possible D gene TRBD1, 5 bases. Germline values: CDR1 SQVTM, CDR2 ANQGSEA. Trimming shortened V by 6 bases and J by 8 bases, and 16 bases separated the two germline ends. The CDR3 runs to 12 residues. Together with reference TRBV29-1 and TRBJ1-2, the CDR3 gives the full variable domain: SAVISQKPSRDICQRGTSLTIQCQVDSQVTMMFWYRQQPGQSLTLIATANQGSEATYESGFVIDKFPISRPNLTFSTLTVSNMSPEDSSIYLCSVYRSDKGYTFGSGTRLTVV.

The rearrangement joins TRBV20-1 to TRBJ2-1; 7 nucleotides line up with TRBD2. V dropped 1 base and J dropped 6; count of bases not matched to a gene: 6. From germline, CDR1 is DFQATT and CDR2 SNEGSKA (reference sequence). The CDR3 runs to 14 residues. The CDR3 DNA reads TGCAGTGCTAGAGGGACTAGGACTTCCAATGAGCAGTTCTTC. Protein: CSARGTRTSNEQFF.

This rearrangement joins TRBV7-2 to TRBJ2-1, with D unclear. The V end lost 2 bases, the J end lost 0 bases, and 11 bases lay between the germline ends. The CDR3 spans 16 residues. Germline V gives CDR1 SGHTA, CDR2 FQGNSA. CDR3 in DNA: TGTGCCAGCAGCTTAATCAGGTTTCCCTCCTACAATGAGCAGTTCTTC. This sequence encodes CASSLIRFPSYNEQFF. Filled out from reference TRBV7-2 and TRBJ2-1, the complete variable domain reads GAGVSQSPSNKVTEKGKDVELRCDPISGHTALYWYRQSLGQGLEFLIYFQGNSAPDKSGLPSDRFSAERTGGSVSTLTIQRTQQEDSAVYLCASSLIRFPSYNEQFFGPGTRLTVL.

This clonotype was recorded only once. The V and J genes are TRBV20-1 and TRBJ2-1, with D hard to call. The CDR3 is 13 residues long. Per the germline V gene, CDR1 is DFQATT and CDR2 is SNEGSKA (reference sequence). V was clipped by 0 bases and J by 8 bases, with 11 bases between them. CDR3 residues: CSARDGSVYEQFF. The CDR3 DNA follows: TGCAGTGCTAGAGATGGCTCGGTATATGAGCAGTTCTTC.

Notes on this clonotype: Relative to the germline gene, one junction end is altered; a read error may explain this. This chain joins TRBV6-6 and TRBJ2-7; D unresolved. The germline gives CDR1 MNHNY, CDR2 SVGAGI (reference sequence). The CDR3 has 11 amino acids. The DNA of the CDR3 is TGTGCCTGCAGTTCCAACTACGAGCAGTACTTC. Translation: CACSSNYEQYF.

The rearrangement joins TRBV20-1 to TRBJ2-7; 9 nucleotides match TRBD2. CDR1 and CDR2 from the germline V gene are DFQATT and SNEGSKA (reference sequence). The CDR3 sequence is 14 residues long. J gave up 5 bases and V 5 bases, and 10 bases lay outside the gene matches. The CDR3, as DNA: TGCAGTGCTGCCCCAAGCGGGAGGATGAACGAGCAGTACTTC. It specifies CSAAPSGRMNEQYF.

The gene calls are TRBV7-2 and TRBJ1-2; possibly TRBD1 for D (5 bases). V was shortened by 4 bases and J by 6 bases, with 12 bases between the two germline ends. This CDR3 is 13 amino acids long. Germline V gives CDR1 SGHTA, CDR2 FQGNSA. DNA of the CDR3: TGTGCCAGCAGCTCCCGGGGCGGCCATGGCTACACCTTC. This gives the protein CASSSRGGHGYTF.

The chain uses TRBV11-2 and TRBJ2-3, with D perhaps TRBD1 or TRBD2 (5 bases each). CDR1 is SGHAT, CDR2 FQNNGV, per germline. The CDR3 loop spans 13 amino acids. V lost 3 bases to trimming and J lost 7 bases, with 11 bases between them. The CDR3: CASSFEGTHTQYF. The DNA of the CDR3 is TGTGCCAGCAGCTTTGAGGGGACCCATACGCAGTATTTT.